Here is one TCR beta chain with its context. Its antigen is still unknown. The data stem from a study of response to subunit inactivated influenza vaccine. Study-level results: The study's authors posited that every seasonal influenza vaccination enlists few new T cells.

Trimming removed 3 bases at V and 0 bases at J, with 11 bases between. Germline V gene lookup returns CDR1 MDHEN and CDR2 SYDVKM. The CDR3 has 16 amino acids. Using its own MiXCR run on the RT-PCR reads, TCRdb lists one record per CDR3 protein. Found here are about half a million distinct CDR3 sequences, approximately 11% of them singletons; the top ten hold roughly 12%. This TCR was recovered from a man between 50 and 59 years old who received an inactivated influenza vaccine. The chain couples TRBV28 to TRBJ2-2; a possible D gene is TRBD1 (5 bases). Sequencing was performed on PBMCs from blood, taken roughly 45 days after vaccination. DNA for the CDR3: TGTGCCAGCAGTTTCGTGACAGTTGCGAACACCGGGGAGCTGTTTTTT. Its protein product is CASSFVTVANTGELFF. The complete variable domain, with remaining parts taken from reference TRBV28 and TRBJ2-2, reads DVKVTQSSRYLVKRTGEKVFLECVQDMDHENMFWYRQDPGLGLRLIYFSYDVKMKEKGDIPEGYSVSREKKERFSLILESASTNQTSMYLCASSFVTVANTGELFFGEGSRLTVL.